This T cell receptor beta chain appears in the sequencing data of a study of T cells in women clearing cervical HPV infection. General study findings and limits: Richness differences could reflect unmeasured T-cell content per sample. CIN3+ cases had significantly higher TCR repertoire richness than controls, but evenness did not differ. Cases carried less TRBV6-7 than controls: roughly 0.11% versus 0.16%. Cases and controls were distinguished at AUC around 0.8 by richness and V genes.

Sequencing was performed with immunoSEQ multiplex PCR; in TCRdb, only in-frame clones are kept and a portion is missing. The listing contains tens of thousands of clones. Details on this clone: The antigen is not known. The read terminates 3 residues ahead of where the CDR3 ends, so the germline J gene completes it.

CDR1 and CDR2 (germline): SEHNR, FQNEAQ (reference sequence). This CDR3 is 15 amino acids long. The V segment lost 0 bases and the J segment 7 bases; nucleotides outside the gene matches: 4. This chain uses TRBV7-9 with TRBJ1-5; 9 bases map to TRBD1. The material sequenced was blood buffy coat. This receptor was obtained from a woman between 18 and 75 years old with a cervical HPV16 infection that either progressed to CIN3+ or cleared (not recorded which). The CDR3 sequence is CASSLAQGAGQPQHF. CDR3 bases read: TGTGCCAGCAGCTTAGCACAGGGGGCAGGACAGCCC.